A selection of T cell receptor beta chains follows, all from one sample in a study of blood T cells in healthy people across ages. A single record per CDR3 protein comes from TCRdb applying MiXCR to the 5' RACE reads. The sample includes around 1,500,000 distinct CDR3 sequences, 28% of them seen just once. The sample was blood. The source of these receptors is a woman aged 25-40 years in good health. Each CDR3 is given with its conserved first and last residue. D genes are given only for firm matches. Size values are once, few and many counts, or a class for expanded clones, and some rows have none.

d_call	clone_size	j_call	v_call	cdr3_nt	cdr3_aa
.	.	TRBJ2-3	TRBV12-3/TRBV12-4	TGTGCCAGCAGTTTTTTCACAATGAGCGCAGATGCGCAGTATTTT	CASSFFTMSADAQYF
.	.	TRBJ2-1	TRBV7-6	TGTGCCAGCAGCTTTTGGCAGGGCGATGAGCAGTTCTTC	CASSFWQGDEQFF
.	.	TRBJ1-1	TRBV11-2	TGTGCCAGCAGCCCTGGCAGGGGCGCTGAAGCTTTCTTT	CASSPGRGAEAFF
TRBD2	.	TRBJ2-1	TRBV10-3	TGTGCCATCGCTGATGGACTAGCGGATGAGCAGTTCTTC	CAIADGLADEQFF
.	.	TRBJ2-7	TRBV20-1	TGCAGTGCTAGAGTCGAACAGGGCTCCTACGAGCAGTACTTC	CSARVEQGSYEQYF
.	few	TRBJ2-5	TRBV15	TGTGCCACCAGCAGAGGGCCCAAAGAGACCCAGTACTTC	CATSRGPKETQYF
.	few	TRBJ1-2	TRBV18	TGTGCCAGCTCACCCGTGGACGGGGCTAACTATGGCTACACCTTC	CASSPVDGANYGYTF
TRBD2	many	TRBJ2-1	TRBV25-1	TGTGCCAGCAGTGAACATAGCGGGAGGACCAGCTCCTACAATGAGCAGTTCTTC	CASSEHSGRTSSYNEQFF
.	few	TRBJ1-1	TRBV2	TGTGCCAGTAGGGAAAACACTCCGAACACTGAAGCTTTCTTT	CASRENTPNTEAFF
.	few	TRBJ1-2	TRBV6-2/TRBV6-3	TGTGCCAGCCGACCGGGAGGGGCCGGCTACACCTTC	CASRPGGAGYTF
.	many	TRBJ1-5	TRBV6-6	TGTGCCAGCAGTTACGGTGCGGCGAAGCCCCAGCATTTT	CASSYGAAKPQHF
.	few	TRBJ2-5	TRBV2	TGTGCCAGCATAAAGGGTACCCAAGAGACCCAGTACTTC	CASIKGTQETQYF
.	.	TRBJ2-7	TRBV5-1	TGCGCCAGCAGCTCGAACAACGCAAACTACGAGCAGTACTTC	CASSSNNANYEQYF
TRBD1	.	TRBJ2-1	TRBV7-3	TGTGCCAGCAGCGCAGGGGGCCGCCTAGGCGATGAGCAGTTCTTC	CASSAGGRLGDEQFF
.	.	TRBJ1-2	TRBV18	TGTGCCAGCTCACCCCTGAAGACAGGCCAGGACGGCTACACCTTC	CASSPLKTGQDGYTF
TRBD2	many	TRBJ2-5	TRBV10-3	TGTGCCGTCCAAGGGACTAGCGGGGACCAGTACTTC	CAVQGTSGDQYF
.	.	TRBJ1-2	TRBV12-3/TRBV12-4	TGTGTCAGCAGTTTGAGGGGACCCATATATGGCTACACCTTC	CVSSLRGPIYGYTF
TRBD2	.	TRBJ2-5	TRBV9	TGTGCCAGCAGCGCGGGACTAGCGGGAACCTACAATGAGCAGTACTTC	CASSAGLAGTYNEQYF
TRBD1	many	TRBJ2-7	TRBV20-1	TGCAGTGCTAGGACGACAGGGGGCGAGCAGTACTTC	CSARTTGGEQYF
TRBD2	.	TRBJ2-3	TRBV6-1	TGTGCCGCCAAGCTAGCGGGAGGGTTACGCACAGATACGCAGTATTTT	CAAKLAGGLRTDTQYF
.	few	TRBJ2-5	TRBV5-6	TGTGCCAGCAGCACTCTGGACAGACAAGAGACCCAGTACTTC	CASSTLDRQETQYF
.	few	TRBJ2-7	TRBV12-3/TRBV12-4	TGTGCCAGCACAGGGGCGGGGGAGCAGTACTTC	CASTGAGEQYF
.	few	TRBJ1-5	TRBV24-1	TGTGCCACCCGAACAGGAGGGCATAGCAATCAGCCCCAGCATTTT	CATRTGGHSNQPQHF
TRBD2	few	TRBJ2-7	TRBV5-1	TGCGCCAGCAGCTTGGGGACTAGCACCGACTACGAGCAGTACTTC	CASSLGTSTDYEQYF
TRBD2	.	TRBJ2-2	TRBV20-1	TGCAGTGCTAGACCAGCGGGAGTTTTTGGGACCGGGGAGCTGTTTTTT	CSARPAGVFGTGELFF
TRBD1	once	TRBJ1-5	TRBV6-1	TGTGCCAGCAGTGAACATCCCCGGGACAGGGTTTTTCAGCCCCAGCATTTT	CASSEHPRDRVFQPQHF
.	.	TRBJ2-4	TRBV2	TGTGCCAGCAGCCGACAGGCAGAGGAGCAGTACTTC	CASSRQAEEQYF
.	few	TRBJ2-1	TRBV7-2	TGTGCCAGCAGCTGGGGGTTGGGGGGACCCAATGAGCAGTTCTTC	CASSWGLGGPNEQFF
TRBD2	few	TRBJ2-3	TRBV4-3	TGCGCCAGCAGCCAGACTGGACTAGCGGGAGATAGCACAGATACGCAGTATTTT	CASSQTGLAGDSTDTQYF
TRBD2	many	TRBJ2-5	TRBV2	TGTGCCAGCAGTGGCGGGGGTTTCGGAGAGACCCAGTACTTC	CASSGGGFGETQYF
TRBD1	few	TRBJ2-1	TRBV20-1	TGCAGTGCTAAAAATACAGGGGGTTCCTACAATGAGCAGTTCTTC	CSAKNTGGSYNEQFF
TRBD2	few	TRBJ2-3	TRBV5-1	TGCGCCAGCAGCTTGGGCGGGAGGGAAGATACGCAGTATTTT	CASSLGGREDTQYF
TRBD1	.	TRBJ2-3	TRBV4-1	TGCGCCAGCAGCCAAGTAGAGACAGGGGAAGATACGCAGTATTTT	CASSQVETGEDTQYF
.	few	TRBJ2-3	TRBV5-6	TGTGCCAGCAGCTTGGCCGGCAGGGCGTACGATACGCAGTATTTT	CASSLAGRAYDTQYF
TRBD1	few	TRBJ2-1	TRBV6-1	TGTGCCAGCAGTGGACGGGACAGCTCCTACAATGAGCAGTTCTTC	CASSGRDSSYNEQFF
.	few	TRBJ2-3	TRBV5-1	TGCGCCAGCAGCGGCTCTCGGACAGATACGCAGTATTTT	CASSGSRTDTQYF
.	.	TRBJ2-6	TRBV21-1	TGTGCCAGCAGCAATCCGAGTGGGGCCAACGTCCTGACTTTC	CASSNPSGANVLTF
TRBD2	many	TRBJ2-5	TRBV29-1	TGCAGCGTTGAACGCCTAGCGGGGCCGGAGACCCAGTACTTC	CSVERLAGPETQYF
TRBD1	.	TRBJ2-7	TRBV12-3/TRBV12-4	TGTGCCCGCAGCCTAGGACAGGGGGGCTCCTACGAGCAGTACTTC	CARSLGQGGSYEQYF
TRBD1	.	TRBJ1-2	TRBV4-2	TGTGCCAGCAGCCAAGGGTCGACAGGGGAAAAGAACTATGGCTACACCTTC	CASSQGSTGEKNYGYTF
.	many	TRBJ2-7	TRBV5-1	TGCGCCAGCAGCTGGGAAGGGGACTACGAGCAGTACTTC	CASSWEGDYEQYF
TRBD1	.	TRBJ1-5	TRBV18	TGTGCCAGCTCACCCCCGGACAGGGGTAGCAATCAGCCCCAGCATTTT	CASSPPDRGSNQPQHF
.	.	TRBJ2-3	TRBV7-2	TGTGCCAGCAGCTTGGAGGCGGAGATGGGTACGCAGTATTTT	CASSLEAEMGTQYF
.	.	TRBJ1-3	TRBV29-1	TGCAGCGTTCAGGGTGGTGGAAACACCATATATTTT	CSVQGGGNTIYF
.	.	TRBJ2-3	TRBV6-1	TGTGCCAGCAGTCAAGCGGACAACCGGGGCACAGATACGCAGTATTTT	CASSQADNRGTDTQYF
.	.	TRBJ1-5	TRBV6-1	TGTGCCAGCAGGGGCCGGGATCCAGGACGCAATCAGCCCCAGCATTTT	CASRGRDPGRNQPQHF
.	.	TRBJ1-4	TRBV30	TGTGCCTGGAGGGGGAGCGGTGAAAAACTGTTTTTT	CAWRGSGEKLFF
TRBD1	.	TRBJ1-5	TRBV6-6	TGTGCCAGCAGTAGAAACAGGGGGAGTCAGCCCCAGCATTTT	CASSRNRGSQPQHF
TRBD1	few	TRBJ1-6	TRBV10-3	TGTGCCATCCGAGGGGAGGGGGCAAATTCACCTCTCCACTTT	CAIRGEGANSPLHF
TRBD1	.	TRBJ1-5	TRBV15	TGTGCCACCAGCAGAGACGGACAGGGGGATCAGCCCCAGCATTTT	CATSRDGQGDQPQHF
TRBD2	few	TRBJ2-1	TRBV27	TGTGCCAGCAGTCCCCGGGACTACTTCAATGAGCAGTTCTTC	CASSPRDYFNEQFF
TRBD2	few	TRBJ2-3	TRBV5-1	TGCGCCAGCAGCTCCCGAAGCGGGAGGCCCATTGATACGCAGTATTTT	CASSSRSGRPIDTQYF
TRBD2	.	TRBJ2-7	TRBV11-2	TGTGCCAGCAGCCGACTAGCCCCCCACGAGCAGTACTTC	CASSRLAPHEQYF
.	few	TRBJ2-1	TRBV20-1	TGCAGTGCTAGTAAACAGAGCTACTACAATGAGCAGTTCTTC	CSASKQSYYNEQFF
.	few	TRBJ1-6	TRBV7-9	TGTGCCAGCAGCGGGCCGGGCAACAACAATATCGATTCACCCCTCCACTTT	CASSGPGNNNIDSPLHF
TRBD1	many	TRBJ2-7	TRBV4-1	TGCGCCAGCAGCCTACCGGGACAGGGGGCCTACGAGCAGTACTTC	CASSLPGQGAYEQYF
TRBD1	many	TRBJ2-7	TRBV5-5	TGTGCCAGCAGCGGCAGCCCGGGACAGGTATCGTACGAGCAGTACTTC	CASSGSPGQVSYEQYF
.	few	TRBJ2-3	TRBV9	TGTGCCAGCAGCGGCGGGGACCTAAGAACAGATACGCAGTATTTT	CASSGGDLRTDTQYF
.	.	TRBJ2-3	TRBV13	TGTGCCAGCACCCTGCGGGCTGCCGGCACAGATACGCAGTATTTT	CASTLRAAGTDTQYF
.	few	TRBJ2-4	TRBV7-3	TGTGCCAGCAGCTTAAATCCGGGGAAAAACATTCAGTACTTC	CASSLNPGKNIQYF